The rows below give T cell receptor beta chains drawn from one sample of a study of T cell responses to AZD1222 COVID-19 vaccine. Repertoires were generated with immunoSEQ multiplex PCR, while TCRdb's copy carries only in-frame clones and drops some. There are roughly 80,000 clones in the sample; about 90% occur only once, and 4.5% lies in the top ten. The starting material was peripheral blood, obtained on day 0 of MenACWY control vaccination. Receptors were obtained from an adult in good health. Each CDR3 is given with its conserved first and last residue. The D gene is left open where the match is weak. A clone size is listed for some rows: how often the clone was seen (once, few, many), or a class if it is expanded.

clone_size: NA
d_call: NA
j_call: TRBJ1-3
v_call: TRBV7-3
cdr3_length: 21
cdr3_nt: TGTGCCAGCAGCTTAGAAGTAGCGAAGCCCTGGACCGTCCGCTCTGGAAACACCATATATTTT
cdr3_aa: CASSLEVAKPWTVRSGNTIYF

clone_size: NA
d_call: NA
j_call: TRBJ1-4
v_call: TRBV6-5
cdr3_length: 14
cdr3_nt: TGTGCCAGCGGAGGTGGGGCGAGGAGCGAAAAACTGTTTTTT
cdr3_aa: CASGGGARSEKLFF

clone_size: once
d_call: NA
j_call: TRBJ1-5
v_call: TRBV6-5
cdr3_length: 13
cdr3_nt: TGTGCCGCGGCCGGGGGCAGCAATCAGCCCCAGCATTTT
cdr3_aa: CAAAGGSNQPQHF

clone_size: NA
d_call: TRBD2
j_call: TRBJ2-3
v_call: TRBV5-1
cdr3_length: 16
cdr3_nt: TGCGCCAGCAGCCCTGGACTAGCGGGGAGCACAGATACGCAGTATTTT
cdr3_aa: CASSPGLAGSTDTQYF

clone_size: once
d_call: TRBD1
j_call: TRBJ2-5
v_call: TRBV5-6
cdr3_length: 13
cdr3_nt: TGTGCCAGCCAAGGGACAGGGAGGGAGACCCAGTACTTC
cdr3_aa: CASQGTGRETQYF

clone_size: few
d_call: NA
j_call: TRBJ1-5
v_call: TRBV18
cdr3_length: 16
cdr3_nt: TGTGCCAGCTCACCATCGACGCGACAGACGAATCAGCCCCAGCATTTT
cdr3_aa: CASSPSTRQTNQPQHF

clone_size: NA
d_call: NA
j_call: TRBJ1-1
v_call: TRBV7-2
cdr3_length: 13
cdr3_nt: TGTGCCAGCAGCTTAGACCCTGGTGGGGGAGCTTTCTTT
cdr3_aa: CASSLDPGGGAFF

clone_size: once
d_call: NA
j_call: TRBJ2-2
v_call: TRBV6-5
cdr3_length: 15
cdr3_nt: TGTGCCAGCAGCGCAGACTCCCCGAGGACCGGGGAGCTGTTTTTT
cdr3_aa: CASSADSPRTGELFF

clone_size: NA
d_call: TRBD2
j_call: TRBJ2-7
v_call: TRBV2
cdr3_length: 14
cdr3_nt: TGTGCCAGCAGCCGGACTAGCGGAGCCTACGAGCAGTACTTC
cdr3_aa: CASSRTSGAYEQYF

clone_size: NA
d_call: NA
j_call: TRBJ2-3
v_call: TRBV7-2
cdr3_length: 14
cdr3_nt: TGTGCCAGCGGATCTCCCCCCGTCCAAGATACGCAGTATTTT
cdr3_aa: CASGSPPVQDTQYF

clone_size: NA
d_call: TRBD2
j_call: TRBJ2-2
v_call: TRBV7-6
cdr3_length: 15
cdr3_nt: TGTGCCAGCAGACCACTAGCGGGAGCGGTCGGGGAGCTGTTTTTT
cdr3_aa: CASRPLAGAVGELFF

clone_size: NA
d_call: TRBD1
j_call: TRBJ1-2
v_call: TRBV3-1/TRBV3-2
cdr3_length: 20
cdr3_nt: TGTGCCAGCAGCCACCAGGGGGCCCAATACCCGCGACTTCAAGTCTATGGCTACACCTTC
cdr3_aa: CASSHQGAQYPRLQVYGYTF

clone_size: NA
d_call: TRBD1
j_call: TRBJ1-5
v_call: TRBV28
cdr3_length: 13
cdr3_nt: TGTGCCAGCAAAGGGACAGGGGATCAGCCCCAGCATTTT
cdr3_aa: CASKGTGDQPQHF

clone_size: NA
d_call: TRBD2
j_call: TRBJ2-1
v_call: TRBV6-6
cdr3_length: 15
cdr3_nt: TGTGCCAGCAGCCTCACTAGCGGGATCTACAATGAGCAGTTCTTC
cdr3_aa: CASSLTSGIYNEQFF

clone_size: NA
d_call: NA
j_call: TRBJ2-1
v_call: TRBV11-2
cdr3_length: 16
cdr3_nt: TGTGCCAGCAGCTTAGATCTAGGGACGCTCTACAATGAGCAGTTCTTC
cdr3_aa: CASSLDLGTLYNEQFF

clone_size: NA
d_call: TRBD1
j_call: TRBJ2-7
v_call: TRBV29-1
cdr3_length: 13
cdr3_nt: TGCAGCGTTGAAGAGGACAGGGGCCACGAGCAGTACTTC
cdr3_aa: CSVEEDRGHEQYF

clone_size: NA
d_call: NA
j_call: TRBJ1-6
v_call: TRBV28
cdr3_length: 14
cdr3_nt: TGTGCCAGCAGCCCAACACGGGGAAATTCACCCCTCCACTTT
cdr3_aa: CASSPTRGNSPLHF

clone_size: once
d_call: TRBD2
j_call: TRBJ2-1
v_call: TRBV6-5
cdr3_length: 14
cdr3_nt: TGTGCCAGCAGTTACTCGACTAGCCAGAATGAGCAGTTCTTC
cdr3_aa: CASSYSTSQNEQFF

clone_size: NA
d_call: NA
j_call: TRBJ1-4
v_call: TRBV19
cdr3_length: 13
cdr3_nt: TGTGCCAGTAGTATCCAGGGGAGTGAAAAACTGTTTTTT
cdr3_aa: CASSIQGSEKLFF

clone_size: NA
d_call: NA
j_call: TRBJ2-7
v_call: TRBV5-1
cdr3_length: 13
cdr3_nt: TGCGCCAGCAGCTTTCGGGTAGGGTACGAGCAGTACTTC
cdr3_aa: CASSFRVGYEQYF

clone_size: NA
d_call: NA
j_call: TRBJ2-7
v_call: TRBV6-2/TRBV6-3
cdr3_length: 16
cdr3_nt: TGTGCCAGCAGTTACGAGGTTTCCGCGACAGACTACGAGCAGTACTTC
cdr3_aa: CASSYEVSATDYEQYF

clone_size: few
d_call: NA
j_call: TRBJ1-5
v_call: TRBV19
cdr3_length: 16
cdr3_nt: TGTGCCAGTAGTATGATTTTAGGGCAGGCCGGGGCCCCCCAGCATTTT
cdr3_aa: CASSMILGQAGAPQHF

clone_size: NA
d_call: NA
j_call: TRBJ1-1
v_call: TRBV5-5
cdr3_length: 13
cdr3_nt: TGTGCCAGCAGCTTACCAGAGAGGACTGAAGCTTTCTTT
cdr3_aa: CASSLPERTEAFF

clone_size: NA
d_call: TRBD2
j_call: TRBJ2-5
v_call: TRBV9
cdr3_length: 14
cdr3_nt: TGTGCCAGCAGCCCCATTCTAGCGGGAGGGCTCTATTACTTC
cdr3_aa: CASSPILAGGLYYF

clone_size: many
d_call: TRBD1
j_call: TRBJ2-2
v_call: TRBV6-4
cdr3_length: 13
cdr3_nt: TGTGCCAGCAGTCAGGGGGAGACCGGGGAGCTGTTTTTT
cdr3_aa: CASSQGETGELFF

clone_size: NA
d_call: NA
j_call: TRBJ2-2
v_call: TRBV9
cdr3_length: 14
cdr3_nt: TGTGCCAGCAGCGTAGGAGTTGGGACCGGGGAGCTGTTTTTT
cdr3_aa: CASSVGVGTGELFF

clone_size: NA
d_call: NA
j_call: TRBJ2-1
v_call: TRBV13
cdr3_length: 12
cdr3_nt: TGTGCCAGCAGCTTAGTCGCCTATGAGCAGTTCTTC
cdr3_aa: CASSLVAYEQFF

clone_size: once
d_call: NA
j_call: TRBJ1-2
v_call: TRBV11-2
cdr3_length: 15
cdr3_nt: TGTGCCAGCAGCTTGGGACTGCCAGAATCAGGTGGCTACACCTTC
cdr3_aa: CASSLGLPESGGYTF

clone_size: NA
d_call: NA
j_call: TRBJ1-1
v_call: TRBV24-1
cdr3_length: 12
cdr3_nt: TGTGCCACCAGTGACAGGACCCCTGAAGCTTTCTTT
cdr3_aa: CATSDRTPEAFF

clone_size: NA
d_call: NA
j_call: TRBJ1-5
v_call: TRBV30
cdr3_length: 14
cdr3_nt: TGTGCCTGGAGCGTTACAGGGTATGATCAGCCCCAGCATTTT
cdr3_aa: CAWSVTGYDQPQHF

clone_size: NA
d_call: NA
j_call: TRBJ1-5
v_call: TRBV4-1
cdr3_length: 18
cdr3_nt: TGCGCCAGCAGCCAAGAAACGGTGACGGCCCAGTCCAATCAGCCCCAGCATTTT
cdr3_aa: CASSQETVTAQSNQPQHF

clone_size: NA
d_call: NA
j_call: TRBJ1-4
v_call: TRBV24-1
cdr3_length: 9
cdr3_nt: TGTGCCACCAGTGACCTGGACCCGTTT
cdr3_aa: CATSDLDPF

clone_size: NA
d_call: TRBD2
j_call: TRBJ2-1
v_call: TRBV7-2
cdr3_length: 16
cdr3_nt: TGTGCCAGCAGCTTTCGTGGCGGGAGTCTCCACAATGAGCAGTTCTTC
cdr3_aa: CASSFRGGSLHNEQFF

clone_size: NA
d_call: NA
j_call: TRBJ2-2
v_call: TRBV14
cdr3_length: 15
cdr3_nt: TGTGCCAGCAGCCAAGTGGGGCTTCAGAACGGGGAGCTGTTTTTT
cdr3_aa: CASSQVGLQNGELFF

clone_size: NA
d_call: NA
j_call: TRBJ2-7
v_call: TRBV7-2
cdr3_length: 13
cdr3_nt: TGTGCCAGCAGCTTTCCGGACAGATACGAGCAGTACTTC
cdr3_aa: CASSFPDRYEQYF

clone_size: NA
d_call: TRBD1
j_call: TRBJ1-1
v_call: TRBV7-2
cdr3_length: 14
cdr3_nt: TGTGCCAGCAGCCTTGACAGGGGGCGTACTGAAGCTTTCTTT
cdr3_aa: CASSLDRGRTEAFF

clone_size: NA
d_call: NA
j_call: TRBJ2-2
v_call: TRBV5-1
cdr3_length: 15
cdr3_nt: TGCGCCAGCACCCCCGGTACAGGGTCCCCCGGGGAGCTGTTTTTT
cdr3_aa: CASTPGTGSPGELFF

clone_size: NA
d_call: NA
j_call: TRBJ2-5
v_call: TRBV28
cdr3_length: 13
cdr3_nt: TGTGCCAGCGTAGGCGGGCTACAAGAGACCCAGTACTTC
cdr3_aa: CASVGGLQETQYF

clone_size: NA
d_call: NA
j_call: TRBJ2-2
v_call: TRBV27
cdr3_length: 14
cdr3_nt: TGTGCCAGCAGTGGGGCTGAGAACACCGGGGAGCTGTTTTTT
cdr3_aa: CASSGAENTGELFF

clone_size: NA
d_call: TRBD2
j_call: TRBJ2-1
v_call: TRBV4-1
cdr3_length: 15
cdr3_nt: TGCGCCAGCAGTACGACTAGCAGCCCATACGATGAGCAGTTCTTC
cdr3_aa: CASSTTSSPYDEQFF

clone_size: NA
d_call: TRBD2
j_call: TRBJ2-1
v_call: TRBV28
cdr3_length: 21
cdr3_nt: TGTGCCAGCAGTCCCCGGGAGGGTGGGACGCCGATCTCTTGGTCCTACAATGAGCAGTTCTTC
cdr3_aa: CASSPREGGTPISWSYNEQFF

clone_size: few
d_call: NA
j_call: TRBJ1-6
v_call: TRBV30
cdr3_length: 14
cdr3_nt: TGTGCCTGGAGAATCTGGGCAGACAATTCACCCCTCCACTTT
cdr3_aa: CAWRIWADNSPLHF

clone_size: few
d_call: NA
j_call: TRBJ1-2
v_call: TRBV14
cdr3_length: 13
cdr3_nt: TGTGCCAGCAGCCAAGAACGGTTCTATGGCTACACCTTC
cdr3_aa: CASSQERFYGYTF

clone_size: NA
d_call: NA
j_call: TRBJ2-1
v_call: TRBV30
cdr3_length: 9
cdr3_nt: TGTGCCTGGGGGCCCCCGGAGTTCTTC
cdr3_aa: CAWGPPEFF

clone_size: NA
d_call: NA
j_call: TRBJ1-4
v_call: TRBV19
cdr3_length: 13
cdr3_nt: TGTGCCAGTAGCAGCAAGGGGGGCGAAAAACTGTTTTTT
cdr3_aa: CASSSKGGEKLFF